The 3 T cell receptor beta chains in this list originate from one sample, sequenced in a study of vaccination and CD4 T cells after COVID-19 (dated by TCRdb to 2021 to 2024). The treatment or condition label of this sample denotes: approximately nine-day PBMC culture with coronavirus spike peptide pools or control peptides (ViraFEST assay). The antigens of these receptors remain unknown. The protocol used for the library was PCR. TCRdb shows the sequencer as Illumina iSeq 100. TCR sequencing of DNA from cultured CD4+ T cells used the Oncomine TCR Beta short-read assay at the Johns Hopkins FTIC core. TCRdb's own reprocessing of the public reads used fastp at Q25 and MiXCR and kept productive beta chains. Identical CDR3 proteins give one entry, which carries the most common genes and DNA. The sample table records about 1,600 distinct CDR3 sequences; 70% to 85% of these occur just once. The ten largest make up roughly 43% of the sample.

The sample in question was CD4+ T cells from blood, cultured in vitro, obtained after SARS-CoV-2 vaccination. Source of these receptors: a human donor who had recovered from COVID-19.

The rearrangement links TRBV5-1 to TRBJ1-6; 8 nucleotides match TRBD1. With V trimmed by 4 bases and J by 7 bases, 7 bases remained unmatched. Germline lookup yields CDR1 SGHRS and CDR2 YFSETQ. This CDR3 has 15 amino acids. Here the CDR3 reads CASSATGEVNSPLHF. CDR3 nucleotide sequence: TGCGCCAGCAGCGCGACAGGGGAAGTGAATTCACCCCTCCACTTT.

This clonotype was picked up a small number of times. This rearrangement joins TRBV20-1 to TRBJ2-3; the match to TRBD2 covers 11 bases. J gave up 4 bases and V 6 bases, and 9 bases lay outside the gene matches. This CDR3 has 15 residues. Germline CDR1 is DFQATT and CDR2 is SNEGSKA (reference sequence). This CDR3 reads CSAGGSGGAADTQYF. In DNA form, the CDR3 reads TGCAGTGCGGGGGGTAGCGGGGGGGCCGCAGATACGCAGTATTTT.

This clonotype was found a few times. This rearrangement joins TRBV20-1 to TRBJ2-3; the match to TRBD2 covers 12 bases. J lost 5 bases, V lost 6 bases, and 12 bases had no gene match. CDR3 length: 16 amino acids. The germline gives CDR1 DFQATT, CDR2 SNEGSKA (reference sequence). The CDR3 nucleotides are TGCAGTGCCCCCGTAAGGCTAGCGGGAGGGGTAGATACGCAGTATTTT. Its translation is CSAPVRLAGGVDTQYF.